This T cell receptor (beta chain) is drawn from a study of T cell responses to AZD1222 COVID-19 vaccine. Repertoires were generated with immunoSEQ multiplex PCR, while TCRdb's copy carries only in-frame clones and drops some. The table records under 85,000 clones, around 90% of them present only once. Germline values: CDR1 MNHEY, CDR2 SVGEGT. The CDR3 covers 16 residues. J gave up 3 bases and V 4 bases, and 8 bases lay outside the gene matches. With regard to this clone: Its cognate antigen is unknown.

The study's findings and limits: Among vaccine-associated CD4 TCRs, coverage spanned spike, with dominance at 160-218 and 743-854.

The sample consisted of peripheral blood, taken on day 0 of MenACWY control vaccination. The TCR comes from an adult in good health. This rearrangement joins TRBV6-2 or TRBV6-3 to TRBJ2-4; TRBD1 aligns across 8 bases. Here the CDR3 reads CASSSWAGGDKNIQYF. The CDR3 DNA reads TGTGCCAGCAGTTCTTGGGCAGGGGGCGACAAAAACATTCAGTACTTC.